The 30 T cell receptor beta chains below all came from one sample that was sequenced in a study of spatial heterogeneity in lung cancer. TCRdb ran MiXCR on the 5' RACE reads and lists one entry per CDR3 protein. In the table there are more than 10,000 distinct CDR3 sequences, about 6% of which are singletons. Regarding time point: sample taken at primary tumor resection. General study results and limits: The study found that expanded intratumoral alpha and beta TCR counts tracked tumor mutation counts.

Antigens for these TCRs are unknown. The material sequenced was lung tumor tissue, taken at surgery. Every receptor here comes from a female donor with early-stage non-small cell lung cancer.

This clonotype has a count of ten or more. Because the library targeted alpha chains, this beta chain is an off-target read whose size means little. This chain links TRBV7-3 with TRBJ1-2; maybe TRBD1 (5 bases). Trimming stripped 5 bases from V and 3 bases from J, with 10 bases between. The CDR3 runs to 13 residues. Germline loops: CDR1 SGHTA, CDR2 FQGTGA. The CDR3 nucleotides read TGTGCCAGCAGCCAGGGAGGGGACTATGGCTACACCTTC. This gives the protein CASSQGGDYGYTF.

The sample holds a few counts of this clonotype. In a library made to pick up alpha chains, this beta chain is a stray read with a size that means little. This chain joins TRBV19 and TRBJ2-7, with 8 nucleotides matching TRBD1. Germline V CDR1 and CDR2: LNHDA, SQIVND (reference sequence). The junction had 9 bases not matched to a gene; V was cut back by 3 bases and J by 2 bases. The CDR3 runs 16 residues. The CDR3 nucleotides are TGTGCCAGTAGTATTATTTACCAGGGGGCTCCCTACGAGCAGTACTTC. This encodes CASSIIYQGAPYEQYF. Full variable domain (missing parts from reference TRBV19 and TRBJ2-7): DGGITQSPKYLFRKEGQNVTLSCEQNLNHDAMYWYRQDPGQGLRLIYYSQIVNDFQKGDIAEGYSVSREKKESFPLTVTSAQKNPTAFYLCASSIIYQGAPYEQYFGPGTRLTVT.

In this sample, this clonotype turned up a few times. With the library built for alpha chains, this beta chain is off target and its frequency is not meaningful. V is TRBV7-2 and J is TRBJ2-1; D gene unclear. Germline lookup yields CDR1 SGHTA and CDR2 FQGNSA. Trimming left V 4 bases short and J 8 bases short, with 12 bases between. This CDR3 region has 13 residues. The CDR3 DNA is TGTGCCAGCAGCTATAGTAGCTTGCATGAGCAGTTCTTC. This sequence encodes CASSYSSLHEQFF. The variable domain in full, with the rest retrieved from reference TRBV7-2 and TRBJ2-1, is GAGVSQSPSNKVTEKGKDVELRCDPISGHTALYWYRQSLGQGLEFLIYFQGNSAPDKSGLPSDRFSAERTGGSVSTLTIQRTQQEDSAVYLCASSYSSLHEQFFGPGTRLTVL.

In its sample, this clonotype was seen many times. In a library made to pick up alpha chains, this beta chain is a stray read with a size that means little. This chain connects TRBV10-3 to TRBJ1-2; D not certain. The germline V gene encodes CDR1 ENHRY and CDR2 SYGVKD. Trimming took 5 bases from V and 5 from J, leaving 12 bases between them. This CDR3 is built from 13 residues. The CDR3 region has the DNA TGTGCCATCAGTCTCAAGATAAAGTATGGCTACACCTTC. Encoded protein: CAISLKIKYGYTF.

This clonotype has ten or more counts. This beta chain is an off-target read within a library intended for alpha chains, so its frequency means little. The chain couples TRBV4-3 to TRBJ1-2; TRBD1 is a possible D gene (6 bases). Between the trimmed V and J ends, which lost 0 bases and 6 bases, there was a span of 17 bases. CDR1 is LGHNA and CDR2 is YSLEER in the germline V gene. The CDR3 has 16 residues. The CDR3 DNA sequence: TGCGCCAGCAGCCAAGAGCCTCTCAGAGGGGGGAATGGCTACACCTTC. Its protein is CASSQEPLRGGNGYTF.

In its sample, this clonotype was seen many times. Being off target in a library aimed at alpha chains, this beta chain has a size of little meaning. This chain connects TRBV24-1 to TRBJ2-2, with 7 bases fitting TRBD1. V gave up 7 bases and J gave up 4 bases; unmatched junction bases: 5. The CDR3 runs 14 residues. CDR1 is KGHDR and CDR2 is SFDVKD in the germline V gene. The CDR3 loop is CATRPGQFTGELFF. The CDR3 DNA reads TGTGCCACCAGACCGGGACAGTTCACCGGGGAGCTGTTTTTT.

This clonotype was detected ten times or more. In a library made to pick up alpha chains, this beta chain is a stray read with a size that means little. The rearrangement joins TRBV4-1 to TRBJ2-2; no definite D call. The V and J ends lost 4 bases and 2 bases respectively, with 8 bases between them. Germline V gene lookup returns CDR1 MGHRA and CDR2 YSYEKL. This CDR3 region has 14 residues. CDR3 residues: CASSRPINTGELFF. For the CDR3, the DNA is TGCGCCAGCAGCCGCCCGATCAACACCGGGGAGCTGTTTTTT.

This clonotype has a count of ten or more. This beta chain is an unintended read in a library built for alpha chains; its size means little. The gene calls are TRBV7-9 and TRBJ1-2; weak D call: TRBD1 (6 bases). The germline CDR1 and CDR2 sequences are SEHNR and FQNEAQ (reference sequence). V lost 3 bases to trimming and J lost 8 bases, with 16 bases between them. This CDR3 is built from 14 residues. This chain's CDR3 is CASSFSDRGGGYTF. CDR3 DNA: TGTGCCAGCAGCTTTTCGGACAGAGGGGGAGGCTACACCTTC.

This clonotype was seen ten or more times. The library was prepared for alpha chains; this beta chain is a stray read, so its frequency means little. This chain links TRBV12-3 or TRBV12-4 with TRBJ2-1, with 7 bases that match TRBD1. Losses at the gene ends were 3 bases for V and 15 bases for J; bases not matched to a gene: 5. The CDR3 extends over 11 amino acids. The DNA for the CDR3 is TGTGCCAGCAGTTTCCGGGACAGTCTGTTCTTC. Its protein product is CASSFRDSLFF.

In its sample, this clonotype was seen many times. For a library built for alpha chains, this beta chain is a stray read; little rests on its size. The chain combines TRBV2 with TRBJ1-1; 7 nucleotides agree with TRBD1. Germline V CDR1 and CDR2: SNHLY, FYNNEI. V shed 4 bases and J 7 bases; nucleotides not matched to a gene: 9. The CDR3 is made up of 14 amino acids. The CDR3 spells CASSVFGGQVEAFF. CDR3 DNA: TGTGCCAGCAGTGTTTTTGGAGGACAGGTTGAAGCTTTCTTT.

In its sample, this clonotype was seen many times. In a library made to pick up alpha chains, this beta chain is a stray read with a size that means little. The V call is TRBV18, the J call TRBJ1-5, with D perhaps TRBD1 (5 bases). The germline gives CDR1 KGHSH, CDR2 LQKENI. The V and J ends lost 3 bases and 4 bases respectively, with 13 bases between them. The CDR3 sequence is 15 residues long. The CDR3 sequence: CASSPGQGRNQPQHF. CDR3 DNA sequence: TGTGCCAGCTCACCGGGGCAGGGTCGAAATCAGCCCCAGCATTTT.

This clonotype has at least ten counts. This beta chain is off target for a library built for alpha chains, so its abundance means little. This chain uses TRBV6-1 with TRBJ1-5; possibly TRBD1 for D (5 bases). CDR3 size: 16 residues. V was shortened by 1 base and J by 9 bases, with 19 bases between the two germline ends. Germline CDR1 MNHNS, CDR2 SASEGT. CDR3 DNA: TGTGCCAGCAGTGAAGTAGGCAGGGCAGCATCACGGCCCCAGCATTTT. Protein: CASSEVGRAASRPQHF.

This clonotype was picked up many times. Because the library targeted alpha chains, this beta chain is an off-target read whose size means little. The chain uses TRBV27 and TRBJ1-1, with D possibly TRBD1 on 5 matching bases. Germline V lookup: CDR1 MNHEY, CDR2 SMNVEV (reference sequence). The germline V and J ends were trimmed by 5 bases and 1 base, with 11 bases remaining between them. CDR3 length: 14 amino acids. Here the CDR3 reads CASSGGGSNTEAFF. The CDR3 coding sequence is TGTGCCAGCAGTGGGGGGGGTTCGAACACTGAAGCTTTCTTT.

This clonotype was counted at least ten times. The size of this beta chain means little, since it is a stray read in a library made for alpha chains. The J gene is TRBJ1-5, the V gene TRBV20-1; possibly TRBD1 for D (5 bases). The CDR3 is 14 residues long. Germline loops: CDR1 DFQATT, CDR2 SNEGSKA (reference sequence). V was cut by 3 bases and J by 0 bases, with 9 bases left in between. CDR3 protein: CSARGGNSNQPQHF. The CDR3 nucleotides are TGCAGTGCTAGGGGGGGGAATAGCAATCAGCCCCAGCATTTT.

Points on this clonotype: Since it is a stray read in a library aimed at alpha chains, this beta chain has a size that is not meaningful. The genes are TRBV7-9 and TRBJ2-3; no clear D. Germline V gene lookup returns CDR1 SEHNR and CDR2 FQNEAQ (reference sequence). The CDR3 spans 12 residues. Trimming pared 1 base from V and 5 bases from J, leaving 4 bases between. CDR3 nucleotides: TGTGCCAGCAGCTTAGGTATAGATACGCAGTATTTT. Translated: CASSLGIDTQYF.

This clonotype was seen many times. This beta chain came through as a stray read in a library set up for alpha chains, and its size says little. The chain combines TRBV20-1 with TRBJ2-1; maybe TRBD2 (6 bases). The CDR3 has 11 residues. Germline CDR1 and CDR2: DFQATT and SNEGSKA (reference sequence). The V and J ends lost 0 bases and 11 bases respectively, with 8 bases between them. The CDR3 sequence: CSARDGRQQFF. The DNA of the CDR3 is TGCAGTGCTAGAGATGGGAGGCAGCAGTTCTTC.

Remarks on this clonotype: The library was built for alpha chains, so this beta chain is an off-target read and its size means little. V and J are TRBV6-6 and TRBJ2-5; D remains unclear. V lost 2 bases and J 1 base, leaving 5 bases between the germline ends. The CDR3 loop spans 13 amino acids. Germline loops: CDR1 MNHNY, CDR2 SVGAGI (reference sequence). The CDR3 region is CASSYSSQETQYF. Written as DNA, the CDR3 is TGTGCCAGCAGTTACAGCTCCCAAGAGACCCAGTACTTC.

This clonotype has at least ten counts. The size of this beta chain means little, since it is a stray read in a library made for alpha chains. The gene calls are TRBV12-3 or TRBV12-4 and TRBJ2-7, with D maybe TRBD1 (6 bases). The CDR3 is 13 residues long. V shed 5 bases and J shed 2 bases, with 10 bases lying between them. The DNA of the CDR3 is TGTGCCAGCAGTATCGGACAGACCTACGAGCAGTACTTC. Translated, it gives CASSIGQTYEQYF.

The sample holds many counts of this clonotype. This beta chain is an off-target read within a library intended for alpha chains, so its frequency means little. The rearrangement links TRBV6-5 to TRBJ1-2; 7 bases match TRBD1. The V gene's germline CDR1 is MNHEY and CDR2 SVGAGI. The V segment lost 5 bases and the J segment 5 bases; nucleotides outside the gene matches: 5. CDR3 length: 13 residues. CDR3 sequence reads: CASSKGADYGYTF. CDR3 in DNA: TGTGCCAGCAGTAAGGGGGCCGATTATGGCTACACCTTC.

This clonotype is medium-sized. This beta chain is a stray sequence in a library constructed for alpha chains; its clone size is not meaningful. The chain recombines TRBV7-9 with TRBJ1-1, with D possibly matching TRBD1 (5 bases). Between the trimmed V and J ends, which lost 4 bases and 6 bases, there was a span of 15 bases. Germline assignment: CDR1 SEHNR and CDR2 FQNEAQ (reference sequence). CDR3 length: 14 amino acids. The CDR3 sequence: CASSSTSWGAEAFF. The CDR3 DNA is TGTGCCAGCAGCTCCACCTCGTGGGGGGCTGAAGCTTTCTTT. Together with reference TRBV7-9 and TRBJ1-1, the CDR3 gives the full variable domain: DTGVSQNPRHKITKRGQNVTFRCDPISEHNRLYWYRQTLGQGPEFLTYFQNEAQLEKSRLLSDRFSAERPKGSFSTLEIQRTEQGDSAMYLCASSSTSWGAEAFFGQGTRLTVV.

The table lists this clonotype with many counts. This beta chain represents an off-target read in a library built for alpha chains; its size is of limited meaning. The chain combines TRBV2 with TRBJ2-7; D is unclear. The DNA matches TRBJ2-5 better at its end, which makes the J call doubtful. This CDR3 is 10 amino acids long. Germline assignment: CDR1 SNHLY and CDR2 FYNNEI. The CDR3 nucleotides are TGTGCCAGCAGACTTGGGACCCAGTACTTC. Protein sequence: CASRLGTQYF.

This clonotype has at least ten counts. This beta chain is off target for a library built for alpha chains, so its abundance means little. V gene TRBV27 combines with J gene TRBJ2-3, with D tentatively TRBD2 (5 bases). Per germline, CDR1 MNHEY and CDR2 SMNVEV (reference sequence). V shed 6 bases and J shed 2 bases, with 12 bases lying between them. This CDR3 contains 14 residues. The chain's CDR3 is CASSLLGHTDTQYF. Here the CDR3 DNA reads TGTGCCAGCAGCTTACTAGGCCACACAGATACGCAGTATTTT.

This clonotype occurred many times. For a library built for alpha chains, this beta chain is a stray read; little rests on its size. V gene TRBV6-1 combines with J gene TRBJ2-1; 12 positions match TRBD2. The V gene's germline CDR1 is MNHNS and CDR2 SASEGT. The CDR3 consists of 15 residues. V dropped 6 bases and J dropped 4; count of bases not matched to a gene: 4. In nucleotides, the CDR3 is TGTGCCAGCAGCCGCGGACTAGCGGGGTACAATGAGCAGTTCTTC. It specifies CASSRGLAGYNEQFF.

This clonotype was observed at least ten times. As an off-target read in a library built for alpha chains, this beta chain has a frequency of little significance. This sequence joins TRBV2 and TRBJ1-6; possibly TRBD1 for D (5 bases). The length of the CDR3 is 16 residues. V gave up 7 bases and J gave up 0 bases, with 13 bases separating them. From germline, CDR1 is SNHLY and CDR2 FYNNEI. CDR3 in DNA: TGTGCCAGCAAAAAAGGGCAGGGCTCCTATAATTCACCCCTCCACTTT. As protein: CASKKGQGSYNSPLHF.

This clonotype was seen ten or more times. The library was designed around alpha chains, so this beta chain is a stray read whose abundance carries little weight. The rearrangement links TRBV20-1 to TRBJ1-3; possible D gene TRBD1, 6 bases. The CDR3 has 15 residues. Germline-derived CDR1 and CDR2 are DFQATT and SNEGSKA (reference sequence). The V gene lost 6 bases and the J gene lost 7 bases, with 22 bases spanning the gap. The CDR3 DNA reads TGCAGTGCCACCATCCCCCCACCTAGGGGGAACACCATATATTTT. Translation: CSATIPPPRGNTIYF.

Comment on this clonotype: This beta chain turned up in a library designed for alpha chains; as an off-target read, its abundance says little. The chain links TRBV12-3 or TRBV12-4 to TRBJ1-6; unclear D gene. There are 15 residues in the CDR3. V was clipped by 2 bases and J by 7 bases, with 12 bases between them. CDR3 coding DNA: TGTGCCAGCAGTTTAACGGACCCCAGGAATTCACCCCTCCACTTT. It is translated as CASSLTDPRNSPLHF.

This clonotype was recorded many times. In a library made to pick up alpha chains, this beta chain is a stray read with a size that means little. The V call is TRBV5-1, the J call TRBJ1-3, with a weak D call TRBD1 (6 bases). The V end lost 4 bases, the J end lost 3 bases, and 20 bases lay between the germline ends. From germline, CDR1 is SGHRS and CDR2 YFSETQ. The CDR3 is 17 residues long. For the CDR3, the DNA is TGCGCCAGCAGCCCAACTTTACGGGGGGCGCTTGGAAACACCATATATTTT. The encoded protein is CASSPTLRGALGNTIYF. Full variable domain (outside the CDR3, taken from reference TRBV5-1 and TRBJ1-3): KAGVTQTPRYLIKTRGQQVTLSCSPISGHRSVSWYQQTPGQGLQFLFEYFSETQRNKGNFPGRFSGRQFSNSRSEMNVSTLELGDSALYLCASSPTLRGALGNTIYFGEGSWLTVV.

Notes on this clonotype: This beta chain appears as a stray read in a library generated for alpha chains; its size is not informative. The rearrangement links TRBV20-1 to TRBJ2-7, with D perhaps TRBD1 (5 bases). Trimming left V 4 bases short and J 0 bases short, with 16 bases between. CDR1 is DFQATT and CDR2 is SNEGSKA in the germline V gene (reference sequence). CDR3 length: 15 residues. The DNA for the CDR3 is TGCAGTGCTAACCCCAGGGTTGCTAGCTCCTACGAGCAGTACGTC. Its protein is CSANPRVASSYEQYV.

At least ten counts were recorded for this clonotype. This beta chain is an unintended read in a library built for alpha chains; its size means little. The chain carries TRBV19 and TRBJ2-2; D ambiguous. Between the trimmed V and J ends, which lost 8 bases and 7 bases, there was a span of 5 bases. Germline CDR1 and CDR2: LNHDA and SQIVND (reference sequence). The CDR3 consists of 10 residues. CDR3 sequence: CASWFGELFF. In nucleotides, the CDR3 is TGTGCCAGTTGGTTCGGGGAGCTGTTTTTT. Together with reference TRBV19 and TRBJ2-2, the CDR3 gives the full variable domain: DGGITQSPKYLFRKEGQNVTLSCEQNLNHDAMYWYRQDPGQGLRLIYYSQIVNDFQKGDIAEGYSVSREKKESFPLTVTSAQKNPTAFYLCASWFGELFFGEGSRLTVL.

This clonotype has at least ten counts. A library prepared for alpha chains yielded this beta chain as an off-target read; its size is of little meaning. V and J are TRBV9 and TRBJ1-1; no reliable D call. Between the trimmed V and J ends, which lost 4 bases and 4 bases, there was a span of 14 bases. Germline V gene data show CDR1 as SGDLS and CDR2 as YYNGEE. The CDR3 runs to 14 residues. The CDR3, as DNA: TGTGCCAGCAGCCCCCGCGGGTTTAGCACTGAAGCTTTCTTT. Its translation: CASSPRGFSTEAFF.